The clone carrying this T cell receptor beta chain was picked up many times. Its antigen is still unknown. With 0 bases clipped from V and 2 bases from J, the junction kept 3 bases outside the gene matches. In germline, CDR1 is SGHRS, CDR2 YFSETQ. The CDR3 covers 16 residues. The sample is drawn from a study of CD8 T cells in ankylosing spondylitis. Study results and limitations: Past research had described some motif variants in reactive arthritis synovial fluid and blood.

Using quantitative 5'-RACE with molecular barcodes, the authors made TCR beta libraries. TCRdb re-derived calls from the 5' RACE reads in MiXCR, one entry per CDR3 protein. The sample carries 250,000 or so distinct CDR3 sequences, over 9.5% recorded once. This receptor was taken from a male donor with ankylosing spondylitis or in good health (not recorded which). The chain recombines TRBV5-1 with TRBJ2-1; 9 bases line up with TRBD1. The specimen sequenced was blood, either unsorted or a sorted T cell fraction (not recorded which). The CDR3 bases are TGCGCCAGCAGCTTGGGGGGACAGGGCCCCTACAATGAGCAGTTCTTC. Translated: CASSLGGQGPYNEQFF.